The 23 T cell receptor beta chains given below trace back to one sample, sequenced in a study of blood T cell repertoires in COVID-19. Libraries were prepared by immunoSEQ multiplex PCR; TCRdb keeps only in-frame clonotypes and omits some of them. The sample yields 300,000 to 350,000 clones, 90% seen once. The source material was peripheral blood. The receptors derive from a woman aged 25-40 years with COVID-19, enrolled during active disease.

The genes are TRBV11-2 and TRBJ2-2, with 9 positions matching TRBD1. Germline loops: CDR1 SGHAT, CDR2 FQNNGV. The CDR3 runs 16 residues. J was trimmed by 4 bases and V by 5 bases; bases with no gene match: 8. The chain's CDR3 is CASSPTTGGSTGELFF. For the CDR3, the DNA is TGTGCCAGCAGCCCTACGACAGGGGGAAGCACCGGGGAGCTGTTTTTT.

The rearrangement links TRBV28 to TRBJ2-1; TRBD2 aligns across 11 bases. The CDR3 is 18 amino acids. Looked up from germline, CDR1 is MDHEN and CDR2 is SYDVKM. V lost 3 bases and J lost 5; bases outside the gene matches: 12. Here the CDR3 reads CASSFVWGSGRGNNEQFF. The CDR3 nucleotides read TGTGCCAGCAGTTTCGTCTGGGGTAGCGGGAGGGGAAACAATGAGCAGTTCTTC.

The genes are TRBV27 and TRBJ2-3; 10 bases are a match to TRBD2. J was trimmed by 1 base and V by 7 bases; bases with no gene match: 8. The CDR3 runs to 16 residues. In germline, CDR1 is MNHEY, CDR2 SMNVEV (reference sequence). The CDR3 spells CASKTLAGAGTDTQYF. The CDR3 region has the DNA TGTGCCAGCAAAACGCTAGCGGGAGCAGGCACAGATACGCAGTATTTT.

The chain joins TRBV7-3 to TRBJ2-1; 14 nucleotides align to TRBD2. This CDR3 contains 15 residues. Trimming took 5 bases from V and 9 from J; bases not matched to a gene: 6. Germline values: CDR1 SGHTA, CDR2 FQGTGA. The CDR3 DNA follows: TGTGCCAGCAGCCCACGACTAGCGGGAGGGGCTGAGCAGTTCTTC. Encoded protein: CASSPRLAGGAEQFF.

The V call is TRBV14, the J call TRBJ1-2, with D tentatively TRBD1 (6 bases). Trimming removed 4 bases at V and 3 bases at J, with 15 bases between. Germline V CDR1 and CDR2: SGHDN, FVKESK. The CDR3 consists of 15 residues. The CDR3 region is CASSPRRDIHYGYTF. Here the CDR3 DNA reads TGTGCCAGCAGCCCAAGACGGGACATACACTATGGCTACACCTTC.

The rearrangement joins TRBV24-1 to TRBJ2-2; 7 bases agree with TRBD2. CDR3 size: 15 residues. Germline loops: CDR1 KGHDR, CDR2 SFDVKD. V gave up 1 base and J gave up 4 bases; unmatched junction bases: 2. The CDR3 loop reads CATSDLLAGTGELFF. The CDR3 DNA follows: TGTGCCACCAGTGATTTATTAGCGGGCACCGGGGAGCTGTTTTTT.

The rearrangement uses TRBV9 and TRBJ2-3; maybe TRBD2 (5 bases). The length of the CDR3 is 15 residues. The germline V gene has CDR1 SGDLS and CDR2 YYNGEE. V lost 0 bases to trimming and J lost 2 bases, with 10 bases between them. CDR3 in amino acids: CASSVAGWDTDTQYF. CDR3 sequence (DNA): TGTGCCAGCAGCGTAGCGGGATGGGACACAGATACGCAGTATTTT.

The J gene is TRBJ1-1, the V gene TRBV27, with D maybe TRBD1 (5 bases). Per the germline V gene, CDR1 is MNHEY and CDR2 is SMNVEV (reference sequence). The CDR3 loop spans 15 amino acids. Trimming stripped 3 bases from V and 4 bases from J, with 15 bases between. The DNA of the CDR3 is TGTGCCAGCAGTTTGGGGCTTGGGGGGGGCACTGAAGCTTTCTTT. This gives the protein CASSLGLGGGTEAFF.

CDR3 sequence reads: CASREVTMNTEAFF. The CDR3 DNA reads as TGCGCCAGCAGAGAGGTCACTATGAACACTGAAGCTTTCTTT. The chain couples TRBV5-1 to TRBJ1-1; D not certain. The CDR3 is 14 amino acids. V was shortened by 5 bases and J by 0 bases, with 11 bases between the two germline ends. Germline CDR1 and CDR2: SGHRS and YFSETQ.

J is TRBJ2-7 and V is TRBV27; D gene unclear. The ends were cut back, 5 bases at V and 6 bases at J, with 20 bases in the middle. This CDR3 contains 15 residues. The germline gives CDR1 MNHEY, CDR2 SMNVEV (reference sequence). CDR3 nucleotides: TGTGCCAGCAGTCCAAAACTCCTCTCGGTCGGCGAGCAGTACTTC. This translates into CASSPKLLSVGEQYF.

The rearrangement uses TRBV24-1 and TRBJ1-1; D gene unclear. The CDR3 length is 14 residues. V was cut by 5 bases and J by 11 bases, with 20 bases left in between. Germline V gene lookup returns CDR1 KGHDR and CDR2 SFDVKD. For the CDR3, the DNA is TGTGCCACCAGTGCCCACGGGATTAGCTTTGGGGCTTTCTTT. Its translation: CATSAHGISFGAFF.

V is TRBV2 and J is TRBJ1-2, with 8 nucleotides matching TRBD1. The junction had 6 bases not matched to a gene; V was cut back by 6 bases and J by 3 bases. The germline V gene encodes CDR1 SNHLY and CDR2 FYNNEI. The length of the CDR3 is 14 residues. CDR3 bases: TGTGCCAGCAGACCCCAGGGGGCGGACTATGGCTACACCTTC. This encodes CASRPQGADYGYTF.

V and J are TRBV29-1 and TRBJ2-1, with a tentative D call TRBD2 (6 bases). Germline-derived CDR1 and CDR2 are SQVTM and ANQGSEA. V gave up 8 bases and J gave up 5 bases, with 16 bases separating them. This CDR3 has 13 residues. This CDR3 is CSTRGAGDNEQFF. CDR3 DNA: TGCAGCACCCGCGGGGCGGGCGACAATGAGCAGTTCTTC.

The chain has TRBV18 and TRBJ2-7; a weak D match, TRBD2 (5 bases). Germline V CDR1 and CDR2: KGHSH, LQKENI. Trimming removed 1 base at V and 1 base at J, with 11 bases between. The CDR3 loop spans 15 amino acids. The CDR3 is CASSPRAGLSYEQYF. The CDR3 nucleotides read TGTGCCAGCTCACCACGCGCGGGTCTTTCCTACGAGCAGTACTTC.

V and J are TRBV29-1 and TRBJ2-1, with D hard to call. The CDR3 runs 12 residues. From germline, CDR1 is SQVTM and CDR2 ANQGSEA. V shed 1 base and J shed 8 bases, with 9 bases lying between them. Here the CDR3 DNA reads TGCAGCGTTGAAGTGCGGCTGGATGAGCAGTTCTTC. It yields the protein CSVEVRLDEQFF.

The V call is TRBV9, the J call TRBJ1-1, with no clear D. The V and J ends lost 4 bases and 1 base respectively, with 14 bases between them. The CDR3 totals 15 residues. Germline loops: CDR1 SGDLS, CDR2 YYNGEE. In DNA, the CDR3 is TGTGCCAGCAGCCCACCGTCGGAGTGGAACACTGAAGCTTTCTTT. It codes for CASSPPSEWNTEAFF.

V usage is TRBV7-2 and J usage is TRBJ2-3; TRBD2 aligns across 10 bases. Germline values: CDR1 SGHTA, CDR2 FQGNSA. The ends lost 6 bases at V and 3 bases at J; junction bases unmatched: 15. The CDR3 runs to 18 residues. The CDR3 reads CASSRGRPASGRTDTQYF. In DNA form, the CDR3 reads TGTGCCAGCAGTCGGGGGCGTCCGGCTAGCGGGAGAACAGATACGCAGTATTTT.

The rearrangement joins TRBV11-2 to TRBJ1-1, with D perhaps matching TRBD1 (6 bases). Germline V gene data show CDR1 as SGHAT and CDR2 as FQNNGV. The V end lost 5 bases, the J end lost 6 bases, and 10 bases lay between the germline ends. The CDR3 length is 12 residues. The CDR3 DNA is TGTGCCAGCAGCCCGAGGACAGCTGAAGCTTTCTTT. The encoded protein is CASSPRTAEAFF.

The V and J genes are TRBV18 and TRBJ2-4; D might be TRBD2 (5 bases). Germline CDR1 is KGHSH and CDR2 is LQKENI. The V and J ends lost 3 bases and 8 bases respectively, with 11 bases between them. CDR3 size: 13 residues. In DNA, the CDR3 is TGTGCCAGCTCACCTATTCCGGGGTACATTCAGTACTTC. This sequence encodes CASSPIPGYIQYF.

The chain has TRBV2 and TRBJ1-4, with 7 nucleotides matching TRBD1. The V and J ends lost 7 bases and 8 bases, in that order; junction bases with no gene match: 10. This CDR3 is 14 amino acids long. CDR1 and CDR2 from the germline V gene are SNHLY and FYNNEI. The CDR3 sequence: CASTLRGASEKLFF. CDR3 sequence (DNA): TGTGCCAGCACCCTCAGGGGGGCTTCCGAAAAACTGTTTTTT.

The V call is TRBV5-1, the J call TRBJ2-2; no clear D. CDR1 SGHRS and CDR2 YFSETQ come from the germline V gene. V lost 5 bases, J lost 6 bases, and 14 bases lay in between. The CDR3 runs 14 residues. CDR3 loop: CASSSLEVPGELFF. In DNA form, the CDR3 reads TGCGCCAGCAGTTCGCTCGAGGTGCCCGGGGAGCTGTTTTTT.

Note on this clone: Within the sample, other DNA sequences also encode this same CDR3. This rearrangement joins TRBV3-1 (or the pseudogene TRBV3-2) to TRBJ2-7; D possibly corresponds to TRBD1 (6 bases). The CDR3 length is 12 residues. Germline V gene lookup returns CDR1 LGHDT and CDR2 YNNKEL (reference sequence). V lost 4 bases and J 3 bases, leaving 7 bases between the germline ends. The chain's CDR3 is CASSRRGYEQYF. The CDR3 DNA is TGTGCCAGCAGCCGCAGGGGCTACGAGCAGTACTTC.

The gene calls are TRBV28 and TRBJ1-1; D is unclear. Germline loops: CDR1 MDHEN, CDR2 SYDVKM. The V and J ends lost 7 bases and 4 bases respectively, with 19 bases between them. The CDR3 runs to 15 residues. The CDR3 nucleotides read TGTGCCAGCAACCGCCGCTCTGGCGGCCTCACTGAAGCTTTCTTT. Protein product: CASNRRSGGLTEAFF.